These 21 T cell receptor beta chains were sequenced from one sample in a study of T cell responses to AZD1222 COVID-19 vaccine. Sequenced by immunoSEQ multiplex PCR; TCRdb stores in-frame clones only, minus some. Among fewer than 120,000 clones listed, just under 95% were seen once. The sequences come from peripheral blood, collected on day 0 of AZD1222 vaccination. The receptors shown here come from an adult in good health.

This clone was picked up one time. V is TRBV27 and J is TRBJ2-2; D is uncertain. Germline CDR1 MNHEY, CDR2 SMNVEV (reference sequence). The CDR3 runs 13 residues. Trimming stripped 5 bases from V and 4 bases from J, with 8 bases between. The CDR3 sequence is CASSLSVTGELFF. Here the CDR3 DNA reads TGTGCCAGCAGTCTCTCGGTCACCGGGGAGCTGTTTTTT.

As regards this clone: Other DNA variants within this sample encode the same CDR3. The chain has TRBV5-1 and TRBJ2-5; either TRBD1 or TRBD2 may supply D (5 bases each). The CDR3 spans 14 residues. The germline gives CDR1 SGHRS, CDR2 YFSETQ. The V gene lost 2 bases and the J gene lost 0 bases, with 8 bases spanning the gap. The CDR3 loop reads CASSLEGNQETQYF. In DNA, the CDR3 is TGCGCCAGCAGCTTAGAGGGGAACCAAGAGACCCAGTACTTC.

V and J are TRBV24-1 and TRBJ1-2, with D uncertain. The germline gives CDR1 KGHDR, CDR2 SFDVKD. Trimming pared 6 bases from V and 8 bases from J, leaving 12 bases between. This CDR3 region has 12 residues. CDR3 region: CATSRGMGGYTF. CDR3 DNA sequence: TGTGCCACCAGTCGGGGAATGGGCGGCTACACCTTC.

The chain recombines TRBV27 with TRBJ2-7, with D maybe TRBD2 (6 bases). Trimming shortened V by 0 bases and J by 7 bases, and 19 bases separated the two germline ends. The CDR3 spans 16 residues. Looked up from germline, CDR1 is MNHEY and CDR2 is SMNVEV (reference sequence). Here the CDR3 reads CASSLSKGLLLREQYF. CDR3 bases: TGTGCCAGCAGTTTATCGAAGGGACTCCTCCTACGAGAGCAGTACTTC.

The chain links TRBV15 to TRBJ1-2; TRBD1 agrees at 9 bases. The CDR3 consists of 14 residues. The V segment lost 2 bases and the J segment 5 bases; nucleotides outside the gene matches: 3. Germline V gives CDR1 LNHNV, CDR2 YYDKDF (reference sequence). CDR3 loop: CATSRLTGGYGYTF. CDR3 nucleotides: TGTGCCACCAGCAGACTGACAGGGGGGTATGGCTACACCTTC.

This clone was seen a few times. This chain connects TRBV24-1 to TRBJ2-5; D is tentatively TRBD1 or TRBD2 (5 bases each). Germline CDR1 is KGHDR and CDR2 is SFDVKD. This CDR3 comprises 16 residues. Trimming took 2 bases from V and 3 from J, leaving 15 bases between them. Here the CDR3 reads CATSDSVVGGEETQYF. The CDR3 coding sequence is TGTGCCACCAGTGATTCGGTAGTTGGGGGTGAAGAGACCCAGTACTTC.

The rearrangement joins TRBV28 to TRBJ2-5; 9 bases are a match to TRBD2. The CDR3 loop spans 14 amino acids. Germline lookup yields CDR1 MDHEN and CDR2 SYDVKM. Losses at the gene ends were 6 bases for V and 5 bases for J; bases not matched to a gene: 7. The CDR3: CASRGLALTETQYF. The CDR3 coding sequence is TGTGCCAGCAGAGGACTAGCGCTGACGGAGACCCAGTACTTC.

About this clone: Other nucleotide sequences from this sample produce the same CDR3. The genes are TRBV6-4 and TRBJ2-3; D is tentatively TRBD1 or TRBD2 (5 bases each). Germline V gene sequence: CDR1 MRHNA, CDR2 SNTAGT. The ends were cut back, 2 bases at V and 2 bases at J, with 5 bases in the middle. The CDR3 consists of 13 residues. CDR3 bases: TGTGCCAGCAGTGACGGGACCACAGATACGCAGTATTTT. Its translation: CASSDGTTDTQYF.

J is TRBJ1-5 and V is TRBV9, with TRBD1 matching over 12 bases. J lost 1 base, V lost 3 bases, and 5 bases had no gene match. The CDR3 length is 17 residues. CDR1 is SGDLS and CDR2 is YYNGEE in the germline V gene. CDR3 DNA sequence: TGTGCCAGCAGCGCCGGGACAGGGGGCTTAAGCAATCAGCCCCAGCATTTT. It specifies CASSAGTGGLSNQPQHF.

The chain carries TRBV18 and TRBJ1-1; unclear D gene. The length of the CDR3 is 13 residues. V was cut by 0 bases and J by 2 bases, with 4 bases left in between. Germline CDR1 KGHSH, CDR2 LQKENI. The CDR3 DNA is TGTGCCAGCTCACCACCACTTAACACTGAAGCTTTCTTT. Protein: CASSPPLNTEAFF.

This chain connects TRBV10-1 to TRBJ1-4, with D perhaps TRBD1 (5 bases). Germline-derived CDR1 and CDR2 are WNHNN and SYGVQD (reference sequence). V shed 2 bases and J shed 8 bases, with 6 bases lying between them. This CDR3 has 12 residues. The CDR3 region has the DNA TGCGCCAGCAGTGAGAAGGGGGAAAAACTGTTTTTT. It specifies CASSEKGEKLFF.

This rearrangement joins TRBV4-2 to TRBJ2-3; perhaps TRBD2 as D (6 bases). CDR1 is LGHNA, CDR2 YNFKEQ, per germline. CDR3 length: 15 residues. The V end lost 0 bases, the J end lost 2 bases, and 9 bases lay between the germline ends. Written as DNA, the CDR3 is TGTGCCAGCAGCCAAGATGGGGGGACCACAGATACGCAGTATTTT. This gives the protein CASSQDGGTTDTQYF.

This clone was seen only a few times. The chain joins TRBV24-1 to TRBJ2-5; D possibly uses TRBD1 or TRBD2 (5 bases each). Germline CDR1 is KGHDR and CDR2 is SFDVKD. Trimming pared 4 bases from V and 5 bases from J, leaving 16 bases between. The CDR3 runs to 15 residues. CDR3: CATSDPTGTYETQYF. The CDR3 DNA reads as TGTGCCACCAGTGACCCTACCGGGACCTATGAGACCCAGTACTTC.

The chain employs TRBV4-1 and TRBJ1-6; 12 nucleotides line up with TRBD1. This CDR3 is built from 16 residues. Looked up from germline, CDR1 is MGHRA and CDR2 is YSYEKL. With 6 bases clipped from V and 12 bases from J, the junction kept 12 bases outside the gene matches. This chain's CDR3 is CASRPGTGGPDLPLHF. CDR3 bases: TGCGCCAGCAGGCCCGGGACAGGGGGCCCTGATTTACCCCTCCACTTT.

The chain carries TRBV11-2 and TRBJ1-6, with 7 positions matching TRBD1. The CDR3 runs to 15 residues. With 4 bases clipped from V and 7 bases from J, the junction kept 7 bases outside the gene matches. CDR1 SGHAT and CDR2 FQNNGV come from the germline V gene. The CDR3 region has the DNA TGTGCCAGCAGCTCAACCGACAGGGTAAATTCACCCCTCCACTTT. Its protein is CASSSTDRVNSPLHF.

The CDR3 sequence: CASSLGGEELHRNYGYTF. In DNA form, the CDR3 reads TGTGCCAGCAGCTTAGGGGGGGAGGAGCTACATCGTAACTATGGCTACACCTTC. The chain joins TRBV7-2 to TRBJ1-2, with D perhaps TRBD1 (5 bases). The germline V and J ends were trimmed by 1 base and 1 base, with 19 bases remaining between them. The germline V gene has CDR1 SGHTA and CDR2 FQGNSA. This CDR3 has 18 residues.

J is TRBJ2-3 and V is TRBV4-1; 12 bases fit TRBD2. The ends lost 4 bases at V and 8 bases at J; junction bases unmatched: 7. Germline V gene sequence: CDR1 MGHRA, CDR2 YSYEKL. The CDR3 contains 15 residues. Written as DNA, the CDR3 is TGCGCCAGCAGCCTGACTAGCGGGGGACTTACTACGCAGTATTTT. Translated, it gives CASSLTSGGLTTQYF.

In this sample, this clone turned up a few times. The chain links TRBV3-1 (or the pseudogene TRBV3-2) to TRBJ1-6; D not certain. Trimming removed 0 bases at V and 10 bases at J, with 7 bases between. The CDR3 has 13 amino acids. Looked up from germline, CDR1 is LGHDT and CDR2 is YNNKEL (reference sequence). For the CDR3, the DNA is TGTGCCAGCAGCCAAGATTGGAGATCACCCCTCCACTTT. This codes for CASSQDWRSPLHF.

This chain connects TRBV27 to TRBJ1-1; D is possibly TRBD1 (5 bases). Germline CDR1 is MNHEY and CDR2 is SMNVEV (reference sequence). CDR3 size: 13 residues. The V and J ends lost 8 bases and 1 base respectively, with 11 bases between them. The CDR3 here is CASGGTGNTEAFF. The CDR3 DNA sequence: TGTGCCAGCGGAGGGACGGGGAACACTGAAGCTTTCTTT.

V usage is TRBV11-2 and J usage is TRBJ1-5; D is undetermined. Germline V lookup: CDR1 SGHAT, CDR2 FQNNGV. Trimming shortened V by 0 bases and J by 5 bases, and 5 bases separated the two germline ends. The CDR3 consists of 13 residues. The CDR3 nucleotides are TGTGCCAGCAGCTTAGACAGTCATCAGCCCCAGCATTTT. Protein product: CASSLDSHQPQHF.

This sequence joins TRBV6-6 and TRBJ1-2; D is perhaps TRBD1 (6 bases). Trimming cost V 2 bases and J 7 bases, with 11 bases left between them. Per the germline V gene, CDR1 is MNHNY and CDR2 is SVGAGI (reference sequence). This CDR3 comprises 13 residues. CDR3 nucleotides: TGTGCCAGCAGTTACCCAGGGGACACTGGCTACACCTTC. It yields the protein CASSYPGDTGYTF.